This note documents a single T cell receptor (beta chain) sequence. Antigen unknown. TCRdb passed the 5' RACE reads through MiXCR, listing each CDR3 protein once. The sample carries 350,000 to 450,000 distinct CDR3 sequences, more than 25% recorded once. J was trimmed by 8 bases and V by 5 bases; bases with no gene match: 14. Germline loops: CDR1 SGHDT, CDR2 YYEEEE. The CDR3 loop spans 15 amino acids. The sample originates from a study of CD8 T cells in ankylosing spondylitis. The study's findings and limits: One TCR beta motif, made up of under ten highly homologous variants, appeared characteristic of ankylosing spondylitis blood.

The receptor's source is a male donor with ankylosing spondylitis. The chain recombines TRBV5-6 with TRBJ1-1; TRBD1 aligns across 8 bases. Sequenced input: blood, either unsorted or a sorted T cell fraction (not recorded which). The CDR3 region has the DNA TGTGCCAGCAGTTCGCGGGGGACAGGTCGGTCGGAAGCTTTCTTT. Translating it yields CASSSRGTGRSEAFF.